This entry is about one TCR beta chain. Its antigen is undetermined. Diagnosing involved the use of clinical symptoms, serum thyroxine and TRAb, thyroid ultrasound and orbital computed tomography. Fresh peripheral blood, 7.5 to 10 ml of it, supplied the PBMCs. TCR beta CDR3 regions were amplified from RNA. RT-PCR in the first round (using the HTBI primer set) targeted the TCR CDR3. TCRdb itself ran the multiplex PCR reads through MiXCR, one entry per CDR3 protein. The sample yields 300,000 to 500,000 distinct CDR3 sequences, over 11% seen once. The ends lost 0 bases at V and 4 bases at J; junction bases unmatched: 6. CDR1 and CDR2 (germline): DFQATT, SNEGSKA (reference sequence). The CDR3 is made up of 15 amino acids. The data stem from a study of T cells in Graves' hyperthyroidism and ophthalmopathy. Study-level findings and limits: Most expanded thyroid clonotypes above 0.001 also appeared in blood.

The TCR comes from a man in his forties or fifties with Graves' ophthalmopathy. Sequencing input: blood. The rearrangement joins TRBV20-1 to TRBJ2-7; 10 bases line up with TRBD1. The CDR3 protein is CSARDDRGLMYEQYF. CDR3 in DNA: TGCAGTGCTAGAGATGACAGGGGGCTCATGTACGAGCAGTACTTC.